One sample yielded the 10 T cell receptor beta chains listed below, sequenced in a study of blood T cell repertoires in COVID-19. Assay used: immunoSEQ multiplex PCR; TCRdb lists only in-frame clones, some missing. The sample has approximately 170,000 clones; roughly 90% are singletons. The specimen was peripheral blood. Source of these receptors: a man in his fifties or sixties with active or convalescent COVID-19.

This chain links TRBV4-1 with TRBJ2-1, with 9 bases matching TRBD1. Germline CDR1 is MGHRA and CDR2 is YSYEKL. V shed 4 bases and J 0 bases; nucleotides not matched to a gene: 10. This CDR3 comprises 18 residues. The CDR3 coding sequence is TGCGCCAGCAGCCGTGGGGACAGGGTCGTTGGCTCCTACAATGAGCAGTTCTTC. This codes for CASSRGDRVVGSYNEQFF.

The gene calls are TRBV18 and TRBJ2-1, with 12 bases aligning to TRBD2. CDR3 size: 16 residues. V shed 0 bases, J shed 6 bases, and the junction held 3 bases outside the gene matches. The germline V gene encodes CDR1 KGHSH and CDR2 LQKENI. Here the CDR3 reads CASSPPASGGANEQFF. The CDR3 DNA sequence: TGTGCCAGCTCACCACCCGCTAGCGGGGGGGCCAATGAGCAGTTCTTC.

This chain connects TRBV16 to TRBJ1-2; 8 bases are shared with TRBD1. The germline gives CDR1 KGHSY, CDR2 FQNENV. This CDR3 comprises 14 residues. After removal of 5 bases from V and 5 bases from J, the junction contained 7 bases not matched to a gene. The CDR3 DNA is TGTGCCAGCAGCGGACCGGGACAGGTGTATGGCTACACCTTC. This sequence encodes CASSGPGQVYGYTF. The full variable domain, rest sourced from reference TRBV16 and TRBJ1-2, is GEEVAQTPKHLVRGEGQKAKLYCAPIKGHSYVFWYQQVLKNEFKFLISFQNENVFDETGMPKERFSAKCLPNSPCSLEIQATKLEDSAVYFCASSGPGQVYGYTFGSGTRLTVV.

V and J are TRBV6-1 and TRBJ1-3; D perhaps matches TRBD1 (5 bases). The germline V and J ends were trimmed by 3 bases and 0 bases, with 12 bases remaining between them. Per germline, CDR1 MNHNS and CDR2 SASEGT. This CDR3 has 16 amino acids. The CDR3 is CASSDVGDISGNTIYF. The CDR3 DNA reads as TGTGCCAGCAGTGATGTAGGGGATATCTCTGGAAACACCATATATTTT.

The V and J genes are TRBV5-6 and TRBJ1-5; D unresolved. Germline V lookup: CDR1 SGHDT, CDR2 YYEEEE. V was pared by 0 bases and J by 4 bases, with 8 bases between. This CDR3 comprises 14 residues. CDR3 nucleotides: TGTGCCAGCAGCTTGGGGCCGGGGAATCAGCCCCAGCATTTT. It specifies CASSLGPGNQPQHF.

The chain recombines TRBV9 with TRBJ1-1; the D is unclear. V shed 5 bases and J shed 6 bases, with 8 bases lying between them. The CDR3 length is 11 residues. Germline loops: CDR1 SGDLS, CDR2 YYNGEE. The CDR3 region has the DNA TGTGCCAGCAGAGCAAATTCTGAAGCTTTCTTT. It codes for CASRANSEAFF.

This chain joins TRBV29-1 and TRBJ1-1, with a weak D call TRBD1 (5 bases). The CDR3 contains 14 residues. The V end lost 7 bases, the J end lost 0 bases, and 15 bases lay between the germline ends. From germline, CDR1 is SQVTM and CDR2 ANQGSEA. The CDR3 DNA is TGCAGCGCCAGGACACAGGCCATGAACACTGAAGCTTTCTTT. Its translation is CSARTQAMNTEAFF.

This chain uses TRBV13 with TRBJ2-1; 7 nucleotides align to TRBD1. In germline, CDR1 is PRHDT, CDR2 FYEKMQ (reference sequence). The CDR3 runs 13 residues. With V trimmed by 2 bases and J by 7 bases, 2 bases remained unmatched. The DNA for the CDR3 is TGTGCCAGCAGCTTAAACAGGGGAAATGAGCAGTTCTTC. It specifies CASSLNRGNEQFF.

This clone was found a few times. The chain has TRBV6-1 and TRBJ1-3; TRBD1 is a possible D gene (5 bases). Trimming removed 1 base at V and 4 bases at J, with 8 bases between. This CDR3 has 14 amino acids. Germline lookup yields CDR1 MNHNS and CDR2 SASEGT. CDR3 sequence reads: CASSEGGVGNTIYF. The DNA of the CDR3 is TGTGCCAGCAGTGAAGGGGGGGTCGGAAACACCATATATTTT.

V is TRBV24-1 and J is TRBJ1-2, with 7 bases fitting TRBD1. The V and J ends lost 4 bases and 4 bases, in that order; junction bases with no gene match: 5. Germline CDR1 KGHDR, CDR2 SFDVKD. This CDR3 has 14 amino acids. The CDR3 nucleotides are TGTGCCACCAGTGACTCGGACAGGCTCTATGGCTACACCTTC. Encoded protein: CATSDSDRLYGYTF.